This T cell receptor (beta chain) was identified in a study of CD4+ T cells in melanoma. About this clone itself: Its antigen is unknown. One end of the junction fails to match germline, which may point to a read error.

Study-level points and caveats: CD8+ T cell, macrophage and B cell function reportedly correlated with neoantigen-specific CD4+ T cells.

The CDR3 spans 15 residues. The germline CDR1 and CDR2 sequences are SGHTA and FQGNSA. Only in-frame clones appear in the TCRdb table, and some are missing; sequencing was by immunoSEQ multiplex PCR. Among some 13,000 clones listed, under 80% were seen once. The clonotype was recovered from a human donor with melanoma. The genes are TRBV7-2 and TRBJ2-5; D tentatively fits TRBD1 or TRBD2 (5 bases each). Material for sequencing was cells from a culture (not recorded whether cultured in vitro). CDR3 nucleotides: TGCGCCAGCAGCCTCGGGGCCGGGGTTCGGGAGACCCAGTACTTC. Translation gives CASSLGAGVRETQYF.